The entry below describes one T cell receptor beta chain. Its specific antigen is unknown. Base qualities are missing; no much larger clone stands one base away. Receptors were amplified or captured by 5' RACE. Sequencing relied on an Illumina HiSeq 2500. The second PCR ran for about 6 to 11 cycles and used a J-beta primer mix along with a sample-barcoded 5' primer. A template-switch 5' adaptor carrying 12 random nucleotides introduced a unique molecular identifier onto each TCR beta cDNA molecule. Each sample yielded at least 3 million CDR3-containing paired-end reads. All of the RNA was converted into first-strand cDNA using the Mint cDNA synthesis kit, with a TRBC-specific oligonucleotide serving as the primer. All cDNA was treated with uracil-DNA glycosylase and then went through a first 18-cycle PCR with the universal primers M1SS and BC2_uni_R. Per the authors' processing: Each sample was normalized by randomly selecting 1 million high-quality reads, each carrying a distinct molecular identifier. Instead of being binned into consensus sequences, reads that shared molecular identifiers were thrown out. MiTCR, set to a Q25 quality threshold and the strictest error-elimination algorithm, was used for CDR3 identification, clonotype clustering and error correction. A nonparametric unseen species model with Euler transformation was used to estimate lower-bound total TCR beta diversity. Through fastp at Q25 and MiXCR, TCRdb rebuilt clones from the public reads, retaining in-frame beta chains. All rows with the same CDR3 protein become a single entry with the most common DNA and genes. The V and J calls come from TCRdb's annotation, not from the publication. Recorded for this sample are about 1.6 million distinct CDR3 sequences; about 35% of them occurred a single time. Jointly, the top ten make up around 10% of the sample.

The data were obtained in a study of blood T cells in healthy people across ages (dated by TCRdb to the mid-2010s). For context, the study as a whole: In model experiments, template switching captured roughly one uniquely barcoded TCR beta cDNA molecule for every two T cells. Age-related changes in TCR beta repertoire diversity were measured in the study by deep sequencing normalized with unique cDNA molecular identifiers. Donors were grouped into four age groups: young (average approximately 16 years), middle-aged (39), aged (approximately 67) and long-lived (approximately 82). Donors of different ages were randomly distributed across sequencing lanes to avoid experimental bias. Using the same blood draw, the study looked at two additional independent replicas of 1 million unique cDNA reads for two donors, one aged 18 to 30 and the other aged 80 or older.

The research as a whole found: Estimates of total diversity based on one million sequenced T cells were regarded as lower bounds and as underestimates. Donor CMV infection status was unknown, potentially confounding age-related changes in expanded clonotypes. The percentage of naive T cells measured by flow cytometry correlated strongly with observed TCR beta diversity. Compared with the aged group, more naive CD4+ T cells, fewer expanded clones and increased TCR diversity were shown by the long-lived group, suggesting age selection. Because profiling used bulk unsorted PBMCs, naive and antigen-experienced compartments could not be compared conclusively. As age increased, observed TCR beta diversity per million T cells dropped in a roughly linear way, and a significant reduction was already evident by age around 41.

The germline V gene provides CDR1 SNHLY and CDR2 FYNNEI. The CDR3 runs 14 residues from the cysteine to the phenylalanine. Left in the record is the CDR3 DNA by itself, 42 bases read in frame from the first base. V sheds 3 bases and J sheds 6 bases, leaving 13 bases between their ends. Systemically healthy Caucasian individuals from Russia, approximately 39 in total and aged roughly 6 to 100 years, were included as donors. Roughly 10 milliliters of peripheral blood were drawn from each donor into EDTA-treated Vacutainer tubes. Ficoll-Paque density-gradient centrifugation was used to isolate PBMCs, with at least 6 million per sample. Trizol reagent was used to extract total RNA from PBMCs, with at least 6 micrograms per sample. Naive CD45RAhigh/CD27high T cell percentages were measured by flow cytometry on a PBMC aliquot from every donor.

Sequencing was carried out using blood. This TCR came from a young woman in good health. The chain is encoded by TRBV2 joined to TRBJ2-3, with a weak D call of TRBD1 (6 bases match). The nucleotide sequence is TGTGCCAGCAGTGAGGACAGTCCCATGGATACGCAGTATTTT. This yields the protein CASSEDSPMDTQYF.